This TCR beta chain was documented in a study of cytomegalovirus exposure and HLA in healthy donors. Overall study context: Some 85 million unique TCRs, all from HLA-typed donors, were included in an early release of the data.

The study ran its PCR with 60 Vbeta and 13 Jbeta primers. TCRdb's table, derived via immunoSEQ multiplex PCR, lists solely in-frame clones and lacks some. The sample includes 55,000 to 70,000 clones, around 74% of them seen just once. Per the germline V gene, CDR1 is MDHEN and CDR2 is SYDVKM. After removal of 5 bases from V and 7 bases from J, the junction contained 8 bases not matched to a gene. This CDR3 has 15 residues. Points from the study as a whole: Later analysis indicated greater clonal expansion among HLA-associated TCR beta chains than among equally common other chains. Immune exposure was documented only through CMV serostatus. Follow-up analysis found HLA locus-dependent TCR association rates, highest for DRB1 and lowest for HLA-C.

Concerning this clone: Antigen specificity is unknown.

The TCR sequence derives from a woman aged 55-70 years in good health and CMV-seropositive. The V call is TRBV28, the J call TRBJ1-4, with 9 bases lining up with TRBD1. Specimen: PBMCs. CDR3 sequence: CASSESGQGTEKLFF. CDR3 DNA: TGTGCCAGCAGTGAATCGGGACAGGGCACTGAAAAACTGTTTTTT.